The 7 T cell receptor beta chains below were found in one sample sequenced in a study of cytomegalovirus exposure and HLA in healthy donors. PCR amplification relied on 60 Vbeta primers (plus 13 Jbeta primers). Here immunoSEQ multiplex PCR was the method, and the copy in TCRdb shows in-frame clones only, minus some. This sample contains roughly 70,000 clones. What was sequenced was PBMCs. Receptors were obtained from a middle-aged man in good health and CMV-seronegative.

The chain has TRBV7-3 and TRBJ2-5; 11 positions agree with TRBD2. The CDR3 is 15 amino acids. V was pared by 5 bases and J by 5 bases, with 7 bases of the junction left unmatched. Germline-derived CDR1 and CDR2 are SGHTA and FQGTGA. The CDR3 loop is CASSIAGGPRETQYF. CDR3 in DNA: TGTGCCAGCAGCATAGCGGGGGGGCCTCGGGAGACCCAGTACTTC.

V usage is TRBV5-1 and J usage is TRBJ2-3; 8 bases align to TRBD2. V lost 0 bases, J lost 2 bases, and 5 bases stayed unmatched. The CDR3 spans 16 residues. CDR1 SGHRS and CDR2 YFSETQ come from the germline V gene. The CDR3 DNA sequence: TGCGCCAGCAGCTTGGCCACCGGGGGGGACACAGATACGCAGTATTTT. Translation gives CASSLATGGDTDTQYF. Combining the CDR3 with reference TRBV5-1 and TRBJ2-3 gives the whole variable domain KAGVTQTPRYLIKTRGQQVTLSCSPISGHRSVSWYQQTPGQGLQFLFEYFSETQRNKGNFPGRFSGRQFSNSRSEMNVSTLELGDSALYLCASSLATGGDTDTQYFGPGTRLTVL.

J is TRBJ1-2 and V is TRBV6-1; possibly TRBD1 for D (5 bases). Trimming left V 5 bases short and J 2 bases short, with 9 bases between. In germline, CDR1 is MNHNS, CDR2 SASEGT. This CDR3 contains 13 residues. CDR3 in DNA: TGTGCCAGCAGTCAGACAGCGAACTATGGCTACACCTTC. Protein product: CASSQTANYGYTF.

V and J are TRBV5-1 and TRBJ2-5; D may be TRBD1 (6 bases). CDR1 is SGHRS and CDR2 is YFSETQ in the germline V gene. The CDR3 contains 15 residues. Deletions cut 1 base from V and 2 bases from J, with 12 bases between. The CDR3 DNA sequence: TGCGCCAGCAGCTTGCTTGCAGGGACACAAGAGACCCAGTACTTC. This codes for CASSLLAGTQETQYF.

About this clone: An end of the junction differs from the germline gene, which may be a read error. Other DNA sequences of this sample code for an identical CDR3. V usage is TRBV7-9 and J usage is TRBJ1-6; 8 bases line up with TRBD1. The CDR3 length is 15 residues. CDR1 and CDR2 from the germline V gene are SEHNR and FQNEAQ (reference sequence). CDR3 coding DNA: TGCGCCAGCAGCGCCGACAGGGGTGGCAATTCACCCCTCCACTTT. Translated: CASSADRGGNSPLHF.

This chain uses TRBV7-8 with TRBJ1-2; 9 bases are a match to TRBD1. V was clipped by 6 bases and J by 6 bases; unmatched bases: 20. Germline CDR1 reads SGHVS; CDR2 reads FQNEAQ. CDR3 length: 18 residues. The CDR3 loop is CASSTFRIPGQGGDGYTF. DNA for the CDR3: TGTGCCAGCAGTACTTTTAGGATACCGGGACAGGGCGGTGATGGCTACACCTTC.

In DNA, the CDR3 is TGCAGCGTTGAAGATCCGCAGGAGGCCTATGGCTACACCTTC. Its protein product is CSVEDPQEAYGYTF. The chain couples TRBV29-1 to TRBJ1-2; no clear D gene. V lost 0 bases and J 4 bases, leaving 12 bases between the germline ends. The germline V gene encodes CDR1 SQVTM and CDR2 ANQGSEA. This CDR3 has 14 residues.